One sample yielded the 26 T cell receptor beta chains listed below, sequenced in a study of cytomegalovirus exposure and HLA in healthy donors. Primers included in the PCR were 60 Vbeta and 13 Jbeta primers. The data were produced by immunoSEQ multiplex PCR, yet TCRdb's version contains in-frame clones alone and is incomplete. The sample carries roughly 110,000 clones, more than 75% recorded once. Material: PBMCs. Every receptor here comes from a woman aged 50 to 60 in good health and CMV-seropositive.

The V call is TRBV28, the J call TRBJ1-2; D remains ambiguous. Germline CDR1 and CDR2: MDHEN and SYDVKM. The CDR3 contains 12 residues. Trimming stripped 5 bases from V and 4 bases from J, with 8 bases between. The CDR3 coding sequence is TGTGCCAGCAGTCCCAGGTCCTATGGCTACACCTTC. This sequence encodes CASSPRSYGYTF.

The table lists this clone with a few counts. This chain links TRBV5-4 with TRBJ1-1; no firm D call. There are 15 residues in the CDR3. The V end lost 0 bases, the J end lost 2 bases, and 11 bases lay between the germline ends. Germline V gene data show CDR1 as SGHNT and CDR2 as YYREEE (reference sequence). The DNA for the CDR3 is TGTGCCAGCAGCTTGGAAGCCCCAGGAAACACTGAAGCTTTCTTT. As protein: CASSLEAPGNTEAFF.

The CDR3 DNA is TGTGCCTGGAGACAAAAGTCGGGGGGGTCCCTTGAAAAACTGTTTTTT. Its translation is CAWRQKSGGSLEKLFF. This chain links TRBV30 with TRBJ1-4; TRBD1 might be the D (5 bases). Germline V gene data show CDR1 as GTSNPN and CDR2 as SVGIG (reference sequence). Trimming stripped 3 bases from V and 7 bases from J, with 21 bases between. This CDR3 region has 16 residues.

The genes are TRBV5-1 and TRBJ1-2; TRBD1 matches at 10 bases. CDR1 is SGHRS and CDR2 is YFSETQ in the germline V gene. The V gene end was trimmed by 1 base and the J gene end by 4 bases; junction bases not matched to a gene: 10. The CDR3 has 17 residues. CDR3 coding DNA: TGCGCCAGCAGCTTGACCGGGACAGGGGAAGGGATCTATGGCTACACCTTC. This gives the protein CASSLTGTGEGIYGYTF.

V usage is TRBV27 and J usage is TRBJ1-5, with D hard to call. Germline CDR1 reads MNHEY; CDR2 reads SMNVEV (reference sequence). This CDR3 region has 15 residues. Trimming stripped 5 bases from V and 0 bases from J, with 11 bases between. This CDR3 is CASSGDGYSNQPQHF. Written as DNA, the CDR3 is TGTGCCAGCAGTGGCGACGGGTATAGCAATCAGCCCCAGCATTTT.

This clone appeared many times. V usage is TRBV28 and J usage is TRBJ2-7; D is undetermined. V was pared by 0 bases and J by 0 bases, with 6 bases between. Germline CDR1 MDHEN, CDR2 SYDVKM. The CDR3 extends over 14 amino acids. The CDR3 DNA is TGTGCCAGCAGTTTATGGGCCAGCTCCTACGAGCAGTACTTC. It specifies CASSLWASSYEQYF.

This clone was seen many times. Its ends do not fully match the called genes, so a read error is possible. The V gene is TRBV2, the J gene TRBJ2-7; TRBD2 aligns across 10 bases. The CDR3 extends over 14 amino acids. Per the germline V gene, CDR1 is SNHLY and CDR2 is FYNNEI. This chain's CDR3 is CASREAGGLYEQYF. The CDR3 DNA reads as TGTGCCAGCAGAGAAGCGGGGGGGCTCTACGAGCAGTACTTC. Filled out from reference TRBV2 and TRBJ2-7, the complete variable domain reads EPEVTQTPSHQVTQMGQEVILRCVPISNHLYFYWYRQILGQKVEFLVSFYNNEISEKSEIFDDQFSVERPDGSNFTLKIRSTKLEDSAMYFCASREAGGLYEQYFGPGTRLTVT.

The rearrangement links TRBV5-1 to TRBJ2-2; perhaps TRBD1 as D (6 bases). In germline, CDR1 is SGHRS, CDR2 YFSETQ. The CDR3 totals 14 residues. Trimming took off 5 bases at V and 1 base at J, with 9 bases between the two ends. The CDR3 here is CASSMTGNTGELFF. CDR3 bases: TGCGCCAGCAGTATGACAGGGAACACCGGGGAGCTGTTTTTT.

The rearrangement joins TRBV6-5 to TRBJ1-2; D gene ambiguous. This CDR3 has 16 residues. The V gene's germline CDR1 is MNHEY and CDR2 SVGAGI. V gave up 2 bases and J gave up 3 bases, with 16 bases separating them. The CDR3 coding sequence is TGTGCCAGCAGTTACACCCGAAATCAGATATACTATGGCTACACCTTC. Amino acid sequence: CASSYTRNQIYYGYTF.

J is TRBJ1-2 and V is TRBV11-2; D is ambiguous. The V gene's germline CDR1 is SGHAT and CDR2 FQNNGV. V lost 4 bases, J lost 5 bases, and 11 bases lay in between. The CDR3 has 13 residues. The CDR3: CASSSPPGYGYTF. The CDR3 DNA reads as TGTGCCAGCAGCTCGCCGCCGGGGTATGGCTACACCTTC. Based on the CDR3 plus reference TRBV11-2 and TRBJ1-2, the full variable domain is EAGVAQSPRYKIIEKRQSVAFWCNPISGHATLYWYQQILGQGPKLLIQFQNNGVVDDSQLPKDRFSAERLKGVDSTLKIQPAKLEDSAVYLCASSSPPGYGYTFGSGTRLTVV.

The chain recombines TRBV2 with TRBJ2-2, with a tentative D call TRBD2 (5 bases). Germline V gene lookup returns CDR1 SNHLY and CDR2 FYNNEI. V lost 6 bases and J 7 bases, leaving 15 bases between the germline ends. This CDR3 has 14 residues. The CDR3 loop reads CASSLGRSGGELFF. The CDR3 coding sequence is TGTGCCAGCAGCCTTGGCCGGAGCGGCGGGGAGCTGTTTTTT.

The chain is built from TRBV29-1 and TRBJ1-2; the D is unclear. Trimming took 8 bases from V and 4 from J, leaving 14 bases between them. Germline CDR1 SQVTM, CDR2 ANQGSEA. This CDR3 has 12 residues. The CDR3 region has the DNA TGCAGCTTCGGGTCTACCCCCTATGGCTACACCTTC. Its protein is CSFGSTPYGYTF.

This clone came up once. This chain connects TRBV28 to TRBJ1-3, with D unresolved. V was shortened by 3 bases and J by 3 bases, with 9 bases between the two germline ends. Germline-derived CDR1 and CDR2 are MDHEN and SYDVKM. This CDR3 contains 14 residues. The CDR3 nucleotides are TGTGCCAGCAGTTTTTTGGCGGGTGGAAACACCATATATTTT. Translating it yields CASSFLAGGNTIYF.

This clone occurred once. The rearrangement joins TRBV19 to TRBJ1-2, with 7 bases aligning to TRBD1. V was clipped by 7 bases and J by 6 bases; unmatched bases: 17. The V gene's germline CDR1 is LNHDA and CDR2 SQIVND (reference sequence). This CDR3 region has 16 residues. CDR3 sequence reads: CASTTTGTDLWNGYTF. For the CDR3, the DNA is TGTGCCAGTACTACTACCGGGACAGACCTTTGGAATGGCTACACCTTC. The variable domain in full, with the rest retrieved from reference TRBV19 and TRBJ1-2, is DGGITQSPKYLFRKEGQNVTLSCEQNLNHDAMYWYRQDPGQGLRLIYYSQIVNDFQKGDIAEGYSVSREKKESFPLTVTSAQKNPTAFYLCASTTTGTDLWNGYTFGSGTRLTVV.

The chain employs TRBV2 and TRBJ2-7, with 9 bases that match TRBD1. Germline lookup yields CDR1 SNHLY and CDR2 FYNNEI. The CDR3 extends over 15 amino acids. Trimming at V came to 6 bases and at J to 2 bases, leaving 8 bases not matched to a gene. The chain's CDR3 is CASRPIGQGTYEQYF. DNA for the CDR3: TGTGCCAGCAGGCCTATAGGACAGGGGACCTACGAGCAGTACTTC. Full variable domain (rest looked up from reference TRBV2 and TRBJ2-7): EPEVTQTPSHQVTQMGQEVILRCVPISNHLYFYWYRQILGQKVEFLVSFYNNEISEKSEIFDDQFSVERPDGSNFTLKIRSTKLEDSAMYFCASRPIGQGTYEQYFGPGTRLTVT.

V and J are TRBV11-2 and TRBJ1-6; perhaps TRBD1 as D (6 bases). V was shortened by 3 bases and J by 13 bases, with 13 bases between the two germline ends. The CDR3 covers 13 residues. From germline, CDR1 is SGHAT and CDR2 FQNNGV. CDR3 sequence: CASSLSGATPLHF. CDR3 coding DNA: TGTGCCAGCAGCTTGTCAGGGGCGACTCCCCTCCACTTT.

The rearrangement uses TRBV13 and TRBJ1-3; a possible D gene is TRBD1 (6 bases). The germline gives CDR1 PRHDT, CDR2 FYEKMQ (reference sequence). V lost 6 bases, J lost 2 bases, and 17 bases lay in between. This CDR3 contains 16 residues. The CDR3: CASSILTGSAGNTIYF. The CDR3 DNA is TGTGCCAGCAGTATTCTAACAGGGAGTGCTGGAAACACCATATATTTT.

CDR3: CASSDWTDTYEQYF. CDR3 sequence (DNA): TGTGCCAGTAGCGACTGGACAGATACCTACGAGCAGTACTTC. J is TRBJ2-7 and V is TRBV19, with a tentative D call TRBD1 (6 bases). The germline V gene has CDR1 LNHDA and CDR2 SQIVND (reference sequence). This CDR3 contains 14 residues. The V end was cut by 6 bases, the J end by 2 bases, with 14 bases between.

This clone has only one observation. The chain has TRBV2 and TRBJ2-5; 7 positions agree with TRBD2. The CDR3 length is 14 residues. CDR1 is SNHLY, CDR2 FYNNEI, per germline. Unmatched junction bases numbered 6, after V lost 8 bases and J lost 0 bases. CDR3 in DNA: TGTGCCAGCCGGGACTACTTGTACCAAGAGACCCAGTACTTC. Translation: CASRDYLYQETQYF.

This clone showed up just once. J is TRBJ2-5 and V is TRBV6-5; possible D gene TRBD2, 6 bases. The CDR3 runs 12 residues. Germline loops: CDR1 MNHEY, CDR2 SVGAGI. V lost 6 bases and J 5 bases, leaving 10 bases between the germline ends. The CDR3, as DNA: TGTGCCAGCAGGCGTCGGGAGGAGACCCAGTACTTC. As protein: CASRRREETQYF.

CDR3 sequence reads: CASSFRAVEGGQETQYF. As DNA, the CDR3 is TGTGCCAGCAGCTTTCGGGCAGTGGAAGGGGGACAAGAGACCCAGTACTTC. The rearrangement joins TRBV13 to TRBJ2-5; D is possibly TRBD1 (6 bases). CDR1 is PRHDT and CDR2 is FYEKMQ in the germline V gene (reference sequence). The CDR3 consists of 17 residues. V was clipped by 3 bases and J by 2 bases, with 19 bases between them.

The CDR3 bases are TGTGCCAGCCAGTACCAAGAGACCCAGTACTTC. The encoded protein is CASQYQETQYF. The chain carries TRBV2 and TRBJ2-5; no clear D gene. Trimming pared 8 bases from V and 0 bases from J, leaving 4 bases between. Germline CDR1 SNHLY, CDR2 FYNNEI. The CDR3 is 11 residues long.

In this sample, this clone turned up a few times. This rearrangement joins TRBV7-2 to TRBJ1-2; no firm D call. V dropped 7 bases and J dropped 3 bases, with 15 bases sitting between them. Germline lookup yields CDR1 SGHTA and CDR2 FQGNSA. CDR3 length equals 14 residues. CDR3: CASTQTTADYGYTF. The CDR3 DNA is TGTGCCAGCACTCAAACAACCGCCGACTATGGCTACACCTTC.

The chain combines TRBV4-1 with TRBJ2-1; 7 bases agree with TRBD1. The CDR3 totals 19 residues. The J segment lost 4 bases and the V segment lost 1 base, leaving 16 bases of the junction unmatched. Germline V gene data show CDR1 as MGHRA and CDR2 as YSYEKL. The CDR3: CASSQGWTGSTVRYNEQFF. CDR3 nucleotides: TGCGCCAGCAGCCAAGGTTGGACAGGCTCGACGGTGCGTTACAATGAGCAGTTCTTC.

The CDR3 sequence: CSATGVFYEQYF. CDR3 coding DNA: TGCAGCGCAACAGGGGTTTTCTACGAGCAGTACTTC. The chain couples TRBV29-1 to TRBJ2-7, with 7 positions matching TRBD1. This CDR3 comprises 12 residues. V shed 7 bases and J 3 bases; nucleotides not matched to a gene: 6. From germline, CDR1 is SQVTM and CDR2 ANQGSEA.

The chain employs TRBV2 and TRBJ1-2, with D perhaps matching TRBD1 (6 bases). V shed 9 bases and J shed 11 bases, with 22 bases lying between them. Per germline, CDR1 SNHLY and CDR2 FYNNEI. The CDR3 consists of 13 residues. As DNA, the CDR3 is TGTGCCAGAACAGACAGGCCACCAAAAGGGTACACCTTC. The encoded protein is CARTDRPPKGYTF.